Sequencing of this T cell receptor beta chain was carried out in a study of monozygotic twins with cystic fibrosis. Across the whole study: Library input was about 3 micrograms of fragmented DNA, with 15 PCR cycles.

V lost 2 bases and J lost 4; bases outside the gene matches: 6. The CDR3 consists of 15 residues. CDR1 is GTSNPN, CDR2 SVGIG, per germline (reference sequence). Worth noting for this clone: The antigen is undetermined.

Produced via immunoSEQ multiplex PCR; TCRdb's table is partial and in-frame only. The data contain approximately 20,000 clones, 75% to 95% of them singletons. Whole-study results and caveats: Clonality was generally low (median roughly 0.009), higher in the most severe patients.

This sequence originates from a girl aged 2 to 9 with cystic fibrosis. The chain recombines TRBV30 with TRBJ2-1, with 9 bases matching TRBD1. Sequenced sample: blood. CDR3 nucleotide sequence: TGTGCCTGGAGTTCGGGACAGGGACTTTACAATGAGCAGTTCTTC. Amino acids: CAWSSGQGLYNEQFF.